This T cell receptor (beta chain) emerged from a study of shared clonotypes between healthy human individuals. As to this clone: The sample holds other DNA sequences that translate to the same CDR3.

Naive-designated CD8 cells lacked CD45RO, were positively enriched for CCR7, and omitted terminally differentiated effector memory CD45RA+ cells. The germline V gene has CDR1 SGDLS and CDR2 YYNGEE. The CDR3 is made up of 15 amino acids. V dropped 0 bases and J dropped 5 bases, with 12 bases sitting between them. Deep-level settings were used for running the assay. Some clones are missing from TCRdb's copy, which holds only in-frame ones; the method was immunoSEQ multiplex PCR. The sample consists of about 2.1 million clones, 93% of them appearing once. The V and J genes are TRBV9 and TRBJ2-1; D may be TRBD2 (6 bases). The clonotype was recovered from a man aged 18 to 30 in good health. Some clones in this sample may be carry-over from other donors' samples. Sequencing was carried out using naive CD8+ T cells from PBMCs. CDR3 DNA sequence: TGTGCCAGCAGCGTAGGGGGCGGGACCAACAATGAGCAGTTCTTC. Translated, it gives CASSVGGGTNNEQFF.